This entry lists 24 T cell receptor beta chains sequenced from one sample in a study of regulatory T cells in long-lasting Graves disease. In building TCR beta libraries, iRepertoire HTBI primers were used together with Arm-PCR of CDR3 regions. Each CDR3 protein gets one entry after TCRdb re-called the multiplex PCR reads with MiXCR. Here the sample spans about 620,000 distinct CDR3 sequences, around 17% being singletons. Specified time point: newly diagnosed GD, antithyroid drugs for less than 3 months. Extracted RNA from PBMCs served as the source of the TCR library. This sample was shared with a second study, whose subject was T cells in Graves' hyperthyroidism and ophthalmopathy.

Sequencing was performed on peripheral blood mononuclear cells (PBMCs), taken at new diagnosis, from a patient treated with antithyroid drugs. The receptors derive from a young woman with Graves disease.

This clonotype was counted a few times. The rearrangement joins TRBV20-1 to TRBJ1-5; 10 bases map to TRBD1. Germline V gives CDR1 DFQATT, CDR2 SNEGSKA (reference sequence). The CDR3 loop spans 16 amino acids. V trimming: 5 bases; J trimming: 2 bases; junction bases outside the gene matches: 9. CDR3 DNA: TGCAGTGCTGGCCCGGGACAGGGGCAGCGCAATCAGCCCCAGCATTTT. Translating it yields CSAGPGQGQRNQPQHF.

Only a few counts were recorded for this clonotype. V gene TRBV19 combines with J gene TRBJ2-3; perhaps TRBD2 as D (6 bases). V lost 4 bases to trimming and J lost 5 bases, with 19 bases between them. Per the germline V gene, CDR1 is LNHDA and CDR2 is SQIVND (reference sequence). The length of the CDR3 is 16 residues. The CDR3 reads CASSNRYGRTVDTQYF. In DNA, the CDR3 is TGTGCCAGTAGTAATCGGTACGGGAGAACCGTAGATACGCAGTATTTT.

The chain uses TRBV7-8 and TRBJ2-3, with 12 bases matching TRBD2. V gave up 5 bases and J gave up 5 bases; unmatched junction bases: 11. The CDR3 has 17 residues. Germline V gene sequence: CDR1 SGHVS, CDR2 FQNEAQ. The CDR3 here is CASSPRPRLAGVDTQYF. In DNA form, the CDR3 reads TGTGCCAGCAGCCCACGCCCCAGACTAGCGGGAGTAGATACGCAGTATTTT.

This clonotype has more than one count but fewer than ten. The V and J genes are TRBV6-1 and TRBJ2-6, with D uncertain. This CDR3 has 15 residues. Germline V gene sequence: CDR1 MNHNS, CDR2 SASEGT. V was clipped by 6 bases and J by 1 base, with 10 bases between them. CDR3: CASSTPRSGANVLTF. As DNA, the CDR3 is TGTGCCAGCAGCACACCCCGATCTGGGGCCAACGTCCTGACTTTC.

The chain joins TRBV6-2 or TRBV6-3 to TRBJ2-5, with 7 bases aligning to TRBD2. V shed 5 bases, J shed 3 bases, and the junction held 18 bases outside the gene matches. Per the germline V gene, CDR1 is MNHEY and CDR2 is SVGEGT. This CDR3 contains 18 residues. The CDR3 protein is CASSPRMAGEGFKETQYF. The CDR3, as DNA: TGTGCCAGCAGTCCTCGGATGGCGGGAGAGGGGTTTAAAGAGACCCAGTACTTC.

The chain has TRBV7-3 and TRBJ2-2; D may correspond to TRBD1 or TRBD2 (5 bases each). The CDR3 consists of 15 residues. Per the germline V gene, CDR1 is SGHTA and CDR2 is FQGTGA. Trimming took 5 bases from V and 5 from J, leaving 15 bases between them. The CDR3 sequence: CASSEGPHLTGELFF. As DNA, the CDR3 is TGTGCCAGCAGCGAGGGGCCTCATTTAACCGGGGAGCTGTTTTTT.

As DNA, the CDR3 is TGCAGTGCTCCTAGGACTAGTCCTTACGAGCAGTACTTC. This translates into CSAPRTSPYEQYF. The chain links TRBV20-1 to TRBJ2-7; the match to TRBD2 covers 7 bases. CDR3 size: 13 residues. With V trimmed by 5 bases and J by 4 bases, 8 bases remained unmatched. The germline V gene encodes CDR1 DFQATT and CDR2 SNEGSKA (reference sequence).

This clonotype came up many times. V is TRBV6-1 and J is TRBJ1-2, with D perhaps TRBD1 (5 bases). Trimming left V 7 bases short and J 0 bases short, with 15 bases between. The CDR3 covers 15 residues. From germline, CDR1 is MNHNS and CDR2 SASEGT. CDR3 loop: CASTGQRGPNYGYTF. CDR3 in DNA: TGTGCCAGCACCGGCCAGAGGGGTCCTAACTATGGCTACACCTTC.

The sample holds many counts of this clonotype. This chain uses TRBV28 with TRBJ1-4, with 10 bases that match TRBD1. The length of the CDR3 is 15 residues. Trimming took 5 bases from V and 7 from J; bases not matched to a gene: 7. Germline V gives CDR1 MDHEN, CDR2 SYDVKM. As DNA, the CDR3 is TGTGCCAGCAGTCTATCTGGGACAGGGGTTGAAAAACTGTTTTTT. It specifies CASSLSGTGVEKLFF.

In this sample, this clonotype turned up many times. V and J are TRBV2 and TRBJ2-7; 9 nucleotides line up with TRBD1. The V gene end was trimmed by 1 base and the J gene end by 3 bases; junction bases not matched to a gene: 7. Germline V CDR1 and CDR2: SNHLY, FYNNEI. This CDR3 comprises 16 residues. The CDR3 bases are TGTGCCAGCAGTGAAGAAAAGACAGGGGGAAACTACGAGCAGTACTTC. Protein product: CASSEEKTGGNYEQYF.

The DNA for the CDR3 is TGCGCCAGCAGCCAAGATGGGAGGGGATGGAACACTGAAGCTTTCTTT. The encoded protein is CASSQDGRGWNTEAFF. V is TRBV4-1 and J is TRBJ1-1; a weak D match, TRBD1 (5 bases). V dropped 0 bases and J dropped 1 base, with 12 bases sitting between them. In germline, CDR1 is MGHRA, CDR2 YSYEKL. The CDR3 consists of 16 residues.

A few counts support this clonotype. The junction departs from the called germline gene at one end, perhaps through a read error. J is TRBJ2-1 and V is TRBV3-1; D is possibly TRBD1 (6 bases). Germline values: CDR1 LGHDT, CDR2 YNNKEL (reference sequence). The CDR3 is made up of 15 amino acids. For the CDR3, the DNA is TGTGCCAGCTGCCAAAGGACAGTCTCCTACAATGAGCAGTTCTTC. Translated: CASCQRTVSYNEQFF.

This chain connects TRBV9 to TRBJ1-2, with 7 bases that match TRBD1. This CDR3 is 16 amino acids long. Germline V CDR1 and CDR2: SGDLS, YYNGEE. Germline trimming cut 3 bases from V and 4 bases from J; bases unmatched to any gene: 12. CDR3 residues: CASSADGTALPYGYTF. The CDR3 DNA sequence: TGTGCCAGCAGCGCCGACGGGACAGCTTTACCCTATGGCTACACCTTC.

The chain combines TRBV7-8 with TRBJ1-1; possibly TRBD1 for D (5 bases). CDR1 and CDR2 from the germline V gene are SGHVS and FQNEAQ. The V end lost 6 bases, the J end lost 7 bases, and 9 bases lay between the germline ends. The CDR3 runs to 11 residues. The DNA for the CDR3 is TGTGCCAGCAGTCATGGGGGTGAAGCTTTCTTT. It is translated as CASSHGGEAFF.

In this sample, this clonotype turned up many times. This chain links TRBV12-3 or TRBV12-4 with TRBJ2-7, with D unresolved. Trimming took off 6 bases at V and 2 bases at J, with 8 bases between the two ends. The CDR3 runs to 12 residues. CDR3 sequence: CASSHGPYEQYF. The CDR3 DNA reads TGTGCCAGCAGCCACGGGCCCTACGAGCAGTACTTC.

This clonotype was found a few times. This may arise from a read error, as a much more abundant clone is one base away. V and J are TRBV6-1 and TRBJ1-5, with D perhaps TRBD1 (5 bases). V was shortened by 6 bases and J by 3 bases, with 9 bases between the two germline ends. The CDR3 spans 13 residues. Germline loops: CDR1 MNHNS, CDR2 SASEGT. Here the CDR3 DNA reads TGTGCCAGCAGCCGGGACGTCAATCAGCCCCAGCATTTT. Translating gives CASSRDVNQPQHF.

The rearrangement uses TRBV20-1 and TRBJ1-5; D may be TRBD1 (5 bases). Germline V gene lookup returns CDR1 DFQATT and CDR2 SNEGSKA (reference sequence). Trimming took 5 bases from V and 3 from J, leaving 14 bases between them. The CDR3 covers 14 residues. In DNA, the CDR3 is TGCAGTGCTTCCGGGACGGGACCCAATCAGCCCCAGCATTTT. Protein product: CSASGTGPNQPQHF.

This chain links TRBV28 with TRBJ2-6; D not certain. Germline CDR1 reads MDHEN; CDR2 reads SYDVKM. V was cut by 6 bases and J by 1 base, with 10 bases left in between. The CDR3 is 15 amino acids. DNA for the CDR3: TGTGCCAGCAGGCGACCAAAGTCTGGGGCCAACGTCCTGACTTTC. Its translation is CASRRPKSGANVLTF.

This clonotype was recorded many times. This chain uses TRBV27 with TRBJ2-1, with D uncertain. This CDR3 has 12 amino acids. Deletions cut 6 bases from V and 7 bases from J, with 10 bases between. Germline-derived CDR1 and CDR2 are MNHEY and SMNVEV (reference sequence). CDR3 loop: CASSKRGNEQFF. DNA for the CDR3: TGTGCCAGCAGCAAGCGAGGTAATGAGCAGTTCTTC.

This clonotype occurred many times. This chain joins TRBV11-2 and TRBJ1-6; a weak D match, TRBD1 (6 bases). V was shortened by 7 bases and J by 4 bases, with 17 bases between the two germline ends. The CDR3 spans 16 residues. CDR1 is SGHAT and CDR2 is FQNNGV in the germline V gene. CDR3 protein: CASNDLTQGYNSPLHF. In DNA, the CDR3 is TGTGCCAGCAACGACCTAACACAGGGTTATAATTCACCCCTCCACTTT.

This clonotype was picked up many times. The genes are TRBV6-1 and TRBJ1-5; no clear D gene. The ends were cut back, 5 bases at V and 1 base at J, with 12 bases in the middle. Per germline, CDR1 MNHNS and CDR2 SASEGT. This CDR3 comprises 15 residues. CDR3 bases: TGTGCCAGCAGTCTGGACGGGATGAGCAATCAGCCCCAGCATTTT. It is translated as CASSLDGMSNQPQHF.

V is TRBV5-1 and J is TRBJ1-2; D uncertain. Germline CDR1 SGHRS, CDR2 YFSETQ. V was shortened by 9 bases and J by 3 bases, with 15 bases between the two germline ends. This CDR3 is built from 13 residues. CDR3 amino acids: CANSAGNDYGYTF. CDR3 bases: TGCGCCAACAGTGCGGGGAATGACTATGGCTACACCTTC.

J is TRBJ2-2 and V is TRBV4-1; D remains ambiguous. Germline V CDR1 and CDR2: MGHRA, YSYEKL. Trimming took off 0 bases at V and 5 bases at J, with 13 bases between the two ends. The CDR3 sequence is 16 residues long. For the CDR3, the DNA is TGCGCCAGCAGCCAAGACACCCTTCCGCGGACCGGGGAGCTGTTTTTT. It translates to CASSQDTLPRTGELFF.

In its sample, this clonotype was seen many times. The chain is built from TRBV15 and TRBJ1-2; D perhaps matches TRBD1 (6 bases). The V end lost 8 bases, the J end lost 7 bases, and 11 bases lay between the germline ends. The CDR3 covers 11 residues. Germline V lookup: CDR1 LNHNV, CDR2 YYDKDF (reference sequence). The CDR3 DNA is TGTGCCACCTTGGGGGGGGCTGGCTACACCTTC. The encoded protein is CATLGGAGYTF.